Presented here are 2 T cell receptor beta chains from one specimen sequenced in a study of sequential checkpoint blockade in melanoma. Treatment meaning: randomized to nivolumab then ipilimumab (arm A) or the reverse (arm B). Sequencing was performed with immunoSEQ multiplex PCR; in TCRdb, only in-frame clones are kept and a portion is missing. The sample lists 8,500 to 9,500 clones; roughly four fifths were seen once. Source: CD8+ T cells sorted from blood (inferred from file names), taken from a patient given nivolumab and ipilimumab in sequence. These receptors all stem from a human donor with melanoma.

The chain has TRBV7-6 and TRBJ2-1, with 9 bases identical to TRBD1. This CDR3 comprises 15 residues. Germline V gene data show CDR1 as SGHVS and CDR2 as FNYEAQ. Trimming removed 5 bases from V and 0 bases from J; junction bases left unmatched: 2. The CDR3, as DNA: TGTGCCAGCAGCCTGGGACAGGGCTCCTACAATGAGCAGTTCTTC. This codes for CASSLGQGSYNEQFF. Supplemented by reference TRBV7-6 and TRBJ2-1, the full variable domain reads GAGVSQSPRYKVTKRGQDVALRCDPISGHVSLYWYRQALGQGPEFLTYFNYEAQQDKSGLPNDRFSAERPEGSISTLTIQRTEQRDSAMYRCASSLGQGSYNEQFFGPGTRLTVL.

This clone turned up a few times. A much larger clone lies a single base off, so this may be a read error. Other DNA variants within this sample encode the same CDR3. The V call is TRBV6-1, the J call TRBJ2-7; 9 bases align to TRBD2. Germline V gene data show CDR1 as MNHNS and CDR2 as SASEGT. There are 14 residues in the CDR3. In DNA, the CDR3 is TGTGCCATCAGTGAGCGGGGGGACTCCTACGAGCAGTACTTC. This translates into CAISERGDSYEQYF.